The 13 T cell receptor beta chains listed next were all sequenced from one sample in a study of radiotherapy plus CTLA-4 blockade in lung cancer. TCRdb's copy holds only in-frame clones and misses some; the assay was immunoSEQ multiplex PCR. The sample lists about 81,000 clones; more than 70% were seen once. This sample comprised peripheral blood, obtained from a patient treated with radiotherapy plus ipilimumab. The source of these receptors is a human donor with non-small cell lung cancer that progressed on radiotherapy plus ipilimumab.

The rearrangement joins TRBV9 to TRBJ1-6, with a weak D call TRBD1 (6 bases). Per the germline V gene, CDR1 is SGDLS and CDR2 is YYNGEE. The CDR3 has 16 residues. The ends were cut back, 1 base at V and 5 bases at J, with 13 bases in the middle. CDR3 DNA: TGTGCCAGCAGCGTATCACAAGGGGGTAATAATTCACCCCTCCACTTT. Translated: CASSVSQGGNNSPLHF.

This rearrangement joins TRBV6-1 to TRBJ1-5, with a weak D call TRBD1 (6 bases). This CDR3 comprises 14 residues. Germline CDR1 is MNHNS and CDR2 is SASEGT. V lost 7 bases and J 3 bases, leaving 13 bases between the germline ends. The chain's CDR3 is CASNEGGLNQPQHF. The CDR3 DNA is TGTGCCAGCAACGAAGGGGGGCTCAATCAGCCCCAGCATTTT.

This CDR3 is CASSFPGTEAFF. CDR3 in DNA: TGTGCCAGCAGCTTCCCAGGGACTGAAGCTTTCTTT. This chain joins TRBV7-3 and TRBJ1-1; a possible D gene is TRBD1 (5 bases). CDR1 is SGHTA, CDR2 FQGTGA, per germline. There are 12 residues in the CDR3. The germline V and J ends were trimmed by 3 bases and 5 bases, with 7 bases remaining between them.

The chain joins TRBV2 to TRBJ2-6; no clear D gene. Germline loops: CDR1 SNHLY, CDR2 FYNNEI. The germline V and J ends were trimmed by 1 base and 0 bases, with 10 bases remaining between them. CDR3 length equals 17 residues. CDR3 in amino acids: CASSEELVLSGANVLTF. Here the CDR3 DNA reads TGTGCCAGCAGTGAAGAGCTAGTCCTCTCTGGGGCCAACGTCCTGACTTTC.

V gene TRBV28 combines with J gene TRBJ2-2; D perhaps matches TRBD1 (5 bases). CDR1 is MDHEN and CDR2 is SYDVKM in the germline V gene. This CDR3 contains 15 residues. The V end lost 10 bases, the J end lost 3 bases, and 18 bases lay between the germline ends. The CDR3 nucleotides are TGTGCCACCACCCTTGGGGCTAGGGACACCGGGGAGCTGTTTTTT. Its translation: CATTLGARDTGELFF.

This clone is a singleton in its sample. This chain connects TRBV6-1 to TRBJ2-7; 9 bases are shared with TRBD1. V lost 7 bases to trimming and J lost 3 bases; unmatched junction nucleotides: 10. The germline V gene has CDR1 MNHNS and CDR2 SASEGT. There are 15 residues in the CDR3. The CDR3 bases are TGTGCCAGCAACAGGGACAGGGCTGGCCACTACGAGCAGTACTTC. Translated: CASNRDRAGHYEQYF.

This clone has just one count. The chain joins TRBV2 to TRBJ2-1; D unresolved. CDR1 is SNHLY and CDR2 is FYNNEI in the germline V gene. V lost 9 bases and J 4 bases, leaving 7 bases between the germline ends. The CDR3 sequence is 11 residues long. CDR3 residues: CASEEYNEQFF. The CDR3 DNA is TGTGCCAGTGAAGAGTACAATGAGCAGTTCTTC. The full variable domain, completed using reference TRBV2 and TRBJ2-1, is EPEVTQTPSHQVTQMGQEVILRCVPISNHLYFYWYRQILGQKVEFLVSFYNNEISEKSEIFDDQFSVERPDGSNFTLKIRSTKLEDSAMYFCASEEYNEQFFGPGTRLTVL.

This chain joins TRBV7-8 and TRBJ1-5, with 8 bases identical to TRBD1. This CDR3 comprises 15 residues. Losses at the gene ends were 5 bases for V and 1 base for J; bases not matched to a gene: 4. Germline V gives CDR1 SGHVS, CDR2 FQNEAQ. The CDR3 DNA is TGTGCCAGCAGCCCCGGGACAGGCAGCAATCAGCCCCAGCATTTT. Translated, it gives CASSPGTGSNQPQHF.

The chain uses TRBV6-1 and TRBJ1-2, with TRBD1 matching 11 bases. The CDR3 spans 16 residues. Looked up from germline, CDR1 is MNHNS and CDR2 is SASEGT. The V segment lost 3 bases and the J segment 4 bases; nucleotides outside the gene matches: 7. The CDR3 loop is CASSDLFGTGGYGYTF. In DNA form, the CDR3 reads TGTGCCAGCAGTGACTTATTCGGGACAGGGGGCTATGGCTACACCTTC.

This clone was seen only once. V gene TRBV5-1 combines with J gene TRBJ2-1, with D possibly matching TRBD1 (6 bases). This CDR3 spans 16 amino acids. V lost 4 bases and J 4 bases, leaving 18 bases between the germline ends. Germline loops: CDR1 SGHRS, CDR2 YFSETQ. As DNA, the CDR3 is TGCGCCAGCAGCCACCAGACCAGGGGTGGGTACAATGAGCAGTTCTTC. Protein: CASSHQTRGGYNEQFF.

This clone was seen more than once but under ten times. The chain couples TRBV2 to TRBJ2-7, with 7 bases fitting TRBD2. This CDR3 spans 14 amino acids. The trim removed 6 bases at V and 0 bases at J, leaving 5 bases unmatched. The germline CDR1 and CDR2 sequences are SNHLY and FYNNEI. This CDR3 reads CASRGGEISYEQYF. The CDR3 nucleotides are TGTGCCAGCAGGGGGGGGGAGATCTCCTACGAGCAGTACTTC.

The J gene is TRBJ2-6, the V gene TRBV5-1, with D perhaps TRBD1 or TRBD2 (5 bases each). The V end was cut by 5 bases, the J end by 0 bases, with 12 bases between. Germline CDR1 reads SGHRS; CDR2 reads YFSETQ. The CDR3 is 16 amino acids. DNA for the CDR3: TGCGCCAGCAGTCCGGGACGGTACTCTGGGGCCAACGTCCTGACTTTC. Encoded protein: CASSPGRYSGANVLTF. Drawing the rest from reference TRBV5-1 and TRBJ2-6, the complete variable domain is KAGVTQTPRYLIKTRGQQVTLSCSPISGHRSVSWYQQTPGQGLQFLFEYFSETQRNKGNFPGRFSGRQFSNSRSEMNVSTLELGDSALYLCASSPGRYSGANVLTFGAGSRLTVL.

The rearrangement links TRBV28 to TRBJ1-4; D perhaps matches TRBD1 (6 bases). V was shortened by 5 bases and J by 2 bases, with 9 bases between the two germline ends. The CDR3 loop spans 14 amino acids. Germline values: CDR1 MDHEN, CDR2 SYDVKM. CDR3 nucleotides: TGTGCCAGCAGTGTCAGGGGCACTAATGAAAAACTGTTTTTT. It codes for CASSVRGTNEKLFF.